These 3 T cell receptor beta chains came from one sample sequenced in a study of identical twins. In TCRdb, the 5' RACE reads were re-called with MiXCR into one record per CDR3 protein. The data contain hundreds of thousands of distinct CDR3 sequences, 15% to 20% of them seen just once; the ten biggest clones take up about an eighth. These sequences were also reported in another study, on T cells expressing NK-cell markers.

The sample consisted of PBMCs. The receptors stem from a woman aged 18-30 years in good health.

This clonotype showed up just a few times. The CDR3 region is CASSFGTGANQPQHF. The CDR3 DNA is TGTGCCAGCAGTTTCGGGACAGGGGCCAATCAGCCCCAGCATTTT. The chain carries TRBV12-3 or TRBV12-4 and TRBJ1-5; 10 bases line up with TRBD1. The ends lost 3 bases at V and 3 bases at J; junction bases unmatched: 2. This CDR3 is 15 amino acids long.

The CDR3 nucleotides are TGTGCCAGCAGCCACTATGGACTAGGCGGAGAGACCCAGTACTTC. Its translation: CASSHYGLGGETQYF. The chain has TRBV14 and TRBJ2-5, with TRBD2 matching over 7 bases. V lost 3 bases, J lost 4 bases, and 8 bases stayed unmatched. CDR1 is SGHDN, CDR2 FVKESK, per germline. CDR3 length: 15 residues.

This chain joins TRBV15 and TRBJ1-1, with unresolved D. CDR3 length equals 14 residues. V was pared by 0 bases and J by 1 base, with 6 bases between. CDR1 is LNHNV, CDR2 YYDKDF, per germline (reference sequence). CDR3 nucleotides: TGTGCCACCAGCAGAGATAGAGGGAACACTGAAGCTTTCTTT. Protein sequence: CATSRDRGNTEAFF. The whole variable domain, filled in from reference TRBV15 and TRBJ1-1, reads DAMVIQNPRYQVTQFGKPVTLSCSQTLNHNVMYWYQQKSSQAPKLLFHYYDKDFNNEADTPDNFQSRRPNTSFCFLDIRSPGLGDTAMYLCATSRDRGNTEAFFGQGTRLTVV.